This TCR beta chain was sequenced in a study of blood T cell repertoires in COVID-19. Study-level background: COVID-19 samples, acute and convalescent, were from the United States, Italy and Spain.

Methods used by the authors: Counts of nucleated cells, estimated from reference gene primer amplification, were obtained. This table comes from immunoSEQ multiplex PCR, and its TCRdb copy is limited to in-frame clones, with some not included. V, J and clone size reflect that table, while D and trimming were determined from the DNA. The repertoire has 100,000 to 150,000 clones, around 89% of them found once; the top ten carry around 7.3%. The CDR3 runs 16 residues. Germline V gives CDR1 LGHNT, CDR2 FRNRAP. Trimming stripped 5 bases from V and 1 base from J, with 18 bases between. The clonotype originates from a man between 50 and 59 years old with acute or convalescent COVID-19. Material for sequencing was peripheral blood. The V and J genes are TRBV12-5 and TRBJ2-7; TRBD1 might be the D (6 bases). The CDR3 loop reads CASGRVTGSSSYEQYF. The CDR3 DNA reads as TGTGCTAGTGGTCGGGTTACAGGGAGCAGTTCCTACGAGCAGTACTTC.